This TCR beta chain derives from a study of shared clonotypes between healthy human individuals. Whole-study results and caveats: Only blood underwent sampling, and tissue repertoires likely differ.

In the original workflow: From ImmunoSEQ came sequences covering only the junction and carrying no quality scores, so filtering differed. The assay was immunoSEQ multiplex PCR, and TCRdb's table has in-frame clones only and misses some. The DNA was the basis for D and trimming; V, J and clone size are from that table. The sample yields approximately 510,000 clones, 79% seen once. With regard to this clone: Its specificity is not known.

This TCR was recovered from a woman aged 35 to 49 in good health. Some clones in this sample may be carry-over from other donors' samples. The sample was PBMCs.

The CDR3 spells CATSPDKNYGYTF. The CDR3 DNA sequence: TGTGCCACCAGCCCAGACAAAAACTATGGCTACACCTTC. This rearrangement joins TRBV15 to TRBJ1-2; D ambiguous. CDR1 LNHNV and CDR2 YYDKDF come from the germline V gene (reference sequence). V was trimmed by 5 bases and J by 2 bases, leaving 9 bases between them. The CDR3 is made up of 13 amino acids.